Below, 16 T cell receptor beta chains from the same sample are listed, as sequenced in a study of cytomegalovirus exposure and HLA in healthy donors. 60 Vbeta and 13 Jbeta primers were used in PCR. The protocol was immunoSEQ multiplex PCR, while the TCRdb copy is restricted to in-frame clones and leaves out a portion. The sample records around 150,000 clones, 77% being singletons. Sequenced input: PBMCs. The origin of the receptors is a woman aged 35 to 49 in good health and CMV-seropositive.

This chain links TRBV6-5 with TRBJ2-7; TRBD1 is a possible D gene (5 bases). Germline V CDR1 and CDR2: MNHEY, SVGAGI. V was cut by 5 bases and J by 0 bases, with 14 bases left in between. CDR3 size: 15 residues. Written as DNA, the CDR3 is TGTGCCAGCAGTCCCAGGGTGTTGGGCTCCTACGAGCAGTACTTC. Protein: CASSPRVLGSYEQYF.

The chain combines TRBV11-2 with TRBJ2-5; a weak D match, TRBD2 (5 bases). Germline V gives CDR1 SGHAT, CDR2 FQNNGV. V dropped 5 bases and J dropped 0 bases, with 10 bases sitting between them. The CDR3 sequence is 14 residues long. CDR3 in amino acids: CASSGTSNQETQYF. The CDR3 DNA is TGTGCCAGCAGCGGAACTAGTAACCAAGAGACCCAGTACTTC.

This clone was counted only a few times. CDR3 residues: CASSFQGDNSPLHF. The CDR3 region has the DNA TGCGCCAGCAGCTTTCAGGGTGATAATTCACCCCTCCACTTT. The chain carries TRBV5-1 and TRBJ1-6; D perhaps matches TRBD1 (5 bases). Per the germline V gene, CDR1 is SGHRS and CDR2 is YFSETQ. The CDR3 sequence is 14 residues long. The V gene lost 2 bases and the J gene lost 5 bases, with 8 bases spanning the gap. Supplemented by reference TRBV5-1 and TRBJ1-6, the full variable domain reads KAGVTQTPRYLIKTRGQQVTLSCSPISGHRSVSWYQQTPGQGLQFLFEYFSETQRNKGNFPGRFSGRQFSNSRSEMNVSTLELGDSALYLCASSFQGDNSPLHFGNGTRLTVT.

V gene TRBV11-2 combines with J gene TRBJ1-1; D is unclear. The CDR3 totals 15 residues. Trimming cost V 2 bases and J 0 bases, with 10 bases left between them. Germline CDR1 SGHAT, CDR2 FQNNGV. The CDR3 sequence: CASSLLVNMNTEAFF. The CDR3 region has the DNA TGTGCCAGCAGCTTACTCGTCAACATGAACACTGAAGCTTTCTTT.

The chain is built from TRBV7-8 and TRBJ1-1; D is ambiguous. This CDR3 is 13 amino acids long. V was trimmed by 3 bases and J by 5 bases, leaving 10 bases between them. Looked up from germline, CDR1 is SGHVS and CDR2 is FQNEAQ. CDR3 in amino acids: CASSFVRETEAFF. CDR3 nucleotides: TGTGCCAGCAGCTTCGTGCGAGAAACTGAAGCTTTCTTT.

The chain carries TRBV10-3 and TRBJ1-6; D might be TRBD1 (5 bases). This CDR3 has 13 amino acids. CDR1 is ENHRY, CDR2 SYGVKD, per germline. V dropped 6 bases and J dropped 7 bases, with 10 bases sitting between them. The DNA for the CDR3 is TGTGCCATCAGGGGGGAGGAGAATTCACCCCTCCACTTT. Translated: CAIRGEENSPLHF.

The rearrangement links TRBV7-9 to TRBJ2-7; TRBD2 agrees at 8 bases. This CDR3 is built from 16 residues. V lost 4 bases, J lost 1 base, and 9 bases stayed unmatched. From germline, CDR1 is SEHNR and CDR2 FQNEAQ (reference sequence). The CDR3 region is CASSSGGDTQSYEQYF. The CDR3 nucleotides read TGTGCCAGCAGCTCCGGGGGGGACACCCAGTCCTACGAGCAGTACTTC.

The genes are TRBV25-1 and TRBJ1-1, with TRBD1 matching 7 bases. CDR1 and CDR2 from the germline V gene are MGHDK and SYGVNS. There are 13 residues in the CDR3. V was pared by 7 bases and J by 7 bases, with 9 bases of the junction left unmatched. The CDR3 here is CASIGQVRGEAFF. The CDR3 DNA reads TGTGCCAGCATTGGACAGGTGAGGGGTGAAGCTTTCTTT.

This chain joins TRBV19 and TRBJ1-5; possibly TRBD1 for D (6 bases). V was cut by 1 base and J by 1 base, with 11 bases left in between. The CDR3 consists of 16 residues. CDR1 is LNHDA, CDR2 SQIVND, per germline (reference sequence). The CDR3 nucleotides read TGTGCCAGTAGTATAGTAAACAGGGTAAGCAATCAGCCCCAGCATTTT. Amino acids: CASSIVNRVSNQPQHF.

The rearrangement joins TRBV7-6 to TRBJ2-5; 9 bases are shared with TRBD2. The CDR3 totals 17 residues. CDR1 SGHVS and CDR2 FNYEAQ come from the germline V gene. V trimming: 1 base; J trimming: 4 bases; junction bases outside the gene matches: 10. The CDR3 spells CASSLVVNSGGGETQYF. In DNA form, the CDR3 reads TGTGCCAGCAGCTTAGTAGTCAATAGCGGGGGAGGAGAGACCCAGTACTTC.

The J gene is TRBJ1-2, the V gene TRBV28; D is perhaps TRBD1 (5 bases). Germline CDR1 is MDHEN and CDR2 is SYDVKM. The CDR3 spans 13 residues. Between the trimmed V and J ends, which lost 2 bases and 4 bases, there was a span of 8 bases. CDR3 nucleotide sequence: TGTGCCAGCAGTTTAGACAGAATCTATGGCTACACCTTC. Protein: CASSLDRIYGYTF.

The chain uses TRBV18 and TRBJ1-6; D unclear. Looked up from germline, CDR1 is KGHSH and CDR2 is LQKENI. CDR3 length: 13 amino acids. Trimming removed 1 base at V and 8 bases at J, with 6 bases between. The DNA of the CDR3 is TGTGCCAGCTCACCACGGAGGGATTCACCCCTCCACTTT. Translating gives CASSPRRDSPLHF.

The chain couples TRBV4-1 to TRBJ2-3; D not certain. Per the germline V gene, CDR1 is MGHRA and CDR2 is YSYEKL. Trimming took off 0 bases at V and 0 bases at J, with 7 bases between the two ends. There are 15 residues in the CDR3. CDR3 nucleotides: TGCGCCAGCAGCCAAGATTTCAGGAGCACAGATACGCAGTATTTT. As protein: CASSQDFRSTDTQYF.

This chain links TRBV15 with TRBJ1-1, with a possible D match to TRBD1 (6 bases). With 6 bases removed from V and 0 bases from J, the gap between germline ends came to 14 bases. Germline V gene sequence: CDR1 LNHNV, CDR2 YYDKDF (reference sequence). CDR3 length equals 15 residues. Here the CDR3 reads CATSSTDRLNTEAFF. The CDR3 DNA sequence: TGTGCCACCAGTAGTACGGACAGACTGAACACTGAAGCTTTCTTT.

This chain joins TRBV5-1 and TRBJ1-1, with D perhaps matching TRBD1 (5 bases). The germline V and J ends were trimmed by 4 bases and 0 bases, with 22 bases remaining between them. This CDR3 has 18 residues. Germline-derived CDR1 and CDR2 are SGHRS and YFSETQ. CDR3 DNA sequence: TGCGCCAGCAGCCTCGCCCCGGGGGAACGACGAATGAACACTGAAGCTTTCTTT. This sequence encodes CASSLAPGERRMNTEAFF.

The chain uses TRBV7-2 and TRBJ2-3; perhaps TRBD1 as D (5 bases). Germline V gene data show CDR1 as SGHTA and CDR2 as FQGNSA. The CDR3 spans 15 residues. V was clipped by 1 base and J by 2 bases, with 10 bases between them. CDR3 coding DNA: TGTGCCAGCAGCTTAGACAGGTCATCCACAGATACGCAGTATTTT. It yields the protein CASSLDRSSTDTQYF.